Presented here are 26 T cell receptor beta chains from one specimen sequenced in a study of shared clonotypes between healthy human individuals. The naive CD8 subset, CD45RO-negative cells positively selected for CCR7, excluded terminally differentiated effector memory CD45RA+ cells. Profiled with immunoSEQ multiplex PCR; TCRdb holds only in-frame clones, not every one. In the table there are some 2 million clones, approximately 94% of which are singletons. The specimen was naive CD8+ T cells sorted from blood. The receptors were gathered from a man in his late teens or twenties in good health.

Details on this clone: The sample holds other DNA sequences that translate to the same CDR3. The chain recombines TRBV9 with TRBJ2-7, with D perhaps TRBD2 (5 bases). This CDR3 spans 14 amino acids. Germline CDR1 is SGDLS and CDR2 is YYNGEE. The ends were cut back, 0 bases at V and 5 bases at J, with 12 bases in the middle. CDR3 region: CASSVGLALDEQYF. In nucleotides, the CDR3 is TGTGCCAGCAGCGTAGGTCTAGCTCTAGACGAGCAGTACTTC.

The rearrangement joins TRBV9 to TRBJ2-1; TRBD1 matches at 7 bases. V lost 2 bases, J lost 8 bases, and 13 bases stayed unmatched. Germline V gene lookup returns CDR1 SGDLS and CDR2 YYNGEE. CDR3 length: 16 amino acids. The CDR3: CASSVRRTGPFDEQFF. The CDR3 region has the DNA TGTGCCAGCAGCGTTAGGAGGACAGGACCTTTCGATGAGCAGTTCTTC.

The V gene is TRBV7-9, the J gene TRBJ2-7, with 7 bases that match TRBD1. The CDR3 sequence is 16 residues long. CDR1 and CDR2 from the germline V gene are SEHNR and FQNEAQ (reference sequence). The V segment lost 1 base and the J segment 2 bases; nucleotides outside the gene matches: 8. CDR3 bases: TGTGCCAGCAGCTTAGTGACAGGGTTATATCCCTACGAGCAGTACTTC. This gives the protein CASSLVTGLYPYEQYF.

The V gene is TRBV11-2, the J gene TRBJ1-1, with 12 bases fitting TRBD1. Trimming removed 5 bases from V and 11 bases from J; junction bases left unmatched: 12. The CDR3 covers 15 residues. The V gene's germline CDR1 is SGHAT and CDR2 FQNNGV. CDR3 amino acids: CASSIPGQGAGVAFF. Written as DNA, the CDR3 is TGTGCCAGCAGCATACCGGGACAGGGGGCCGGTGTGGCTTTCTTT.

In this sample, this clone turned up once. The chain carries TRBV9 and TRBJ1-2, with D perhaps TRBD1 (5 bases). The CDR3 sequence is 14 residues long. V shed 3 bases and J shed 6 bases, with 15 bases lying between them. Germline-derived CDR1 and CDR2 are SGDLS and YYNGEE. CDR3 nucleotides: TGTGCCAGCAGCGCGAGCGGAGGGGCGGATGGCTACACCTTC. It codes for CASSASGGADGYTF.

As concerns this clone: Additional DNA sequences in this sample encode the identical CDR3. J is TRBJ2-7 and V is TRBV6-5; no reliable D call. Trimming stripped 2 bases from V and 3 bases from J, with 8 bases between. Germline V lookup: CDR1 MNHEY, CDR2 SVGAGI. This CDR3 spans 13 amino acids. In DNA, the CDR3 is TGTGCCAGCAGTTACGGGATTCTCTACGAGCAGTACTTC. Translating gives CASSYGILYEQYF.

The table lists this clone with a count of one. Other DNA sequences of this sample code for an identical CDR3. The rearrangement links TRBV4-1 to TRBJ1-2; D not certain. The germline V and J ends were trimmed by 1 base and 4 bases, with 7 bases remaining between them. This CDR3 is built from 13 residues. Germline assignment: CDR1 MGHRA and CDR2 YSYEKL. The chain's CDR3 is CASSQGGAYGYTF. The DNA for the CDR3 is TGCGCCAGCAGCCAAGGAGGCGCCTATGGCTACACCTTC.

This sequence joins TRBV4-1 and TRBJ1-2, with D hard to call. Germline assignment: CDR1 MGHRA and CDR2 YSYEKL. This CDR3 spans 15 amino acids. The V end was cut by 6 bases, the J end by 5 bases, with 19 bases between. CDR3 coding DNA: TGCGCCAGCAGTGCCGGGCCAACCTTACTTTATGGCTACACCTTC. This translates into CASSAGPTLLYGYTF.

The chain employs TRBV27 and TRBJ2-5; tentatively, D is TRBD1 (6 bases). The germline V and J ends were trimmed by 4 bases and 2 bases, with 20 bases remaining between them. CDR3 size: 17 residues. From germline, CDR1 is MNHEY and CDR2 SMNVEV (reference sequence). CDR3 sequence (DNA): TGTGCCAGCAGTTCTCGGACAACTCAGGGGTTACAAGAGACCCAGTACTTC. As protein: CASSSRTTQGLQETQYF.

The chain carries TRBV4-3 and TRBJ1-1, with a weak D call TRBD1 (5 bases). CDR3 size: 19 residues. Germline V gene sequence: CDR1 LGHNA, CDR2 YSLEER. V gave up 0 bases and J gave up 0 bases, with 20 bases separating them. The CDR3 loop is CASSQDAYISGEMNTEAFF. The CDR3 DNA follows: TGCGCCAGCAGCCAAGACGCCTATATTTCGGGGGAAATGAACACTGAAGCTTTCTTT.

This chain joins TRBV5-6 and TRBJ2-7; 9 bases align to TRBD1. The CDR3 totals 14 residues. V was pared by 5 bases and J by 9 bases, with 12 bases of the junction left unmatched. Germline V gene data show CDR1 as SGHDT and CDR2 as YYEEEE. DNA for the CDR3: TGTGCCAGCAGTCCCGGCATAGGGACAGGGACGCAGTACTTC. Translating gives CASSPGIGTGTQYF.

J is TRBJ1-4 and V is TRBV5-1, with D unclear. CDR3 length: 15 residues. The V and J ends lost 0 bases and 8 bases respectively, with 14 bases between them. The germline V gene encodes CDR1 SGHRS and CDR2 YFSETQ. In nucleotides, the CDR3 is TGCGCCAGCAGCTTGGGAAAGGGAGAGTACGAAAAACTGTTTTTT. Amino acid sequence: CASSLGKGEYEKLFF.

The CDR3 protein is CASSETGLASYEQYF. The CDR3 DNA reads TGTGCCAGCAGTGAAACGGGACTGGCCTCCTACGAGCAGTACTTC. The genes are TRBV6-1 and TRBJ2-7; TRBD2 might be the D (6 bases). The germline V gene has CDR1 MNHNS and CDR2 SASEGT. This CDR3 has 15 residues. Trimming took off 2 bases at V and 0 bases at J, with 11 bases between the two ends.

The chain employs TRBV5-1 and TRBJ2-1; 10 nucleotides match TRBD2. Germline trimming cut 4 bases from V and 3 bases from J; bases unmatched to any gene: 7. The CDR3 runs to 16 residues. Germline loops: CDR1 SGHRS, CDR2 YFSETQ. The CDR3 reads CASSIRTSGVYNEQFF. CDR3 nucleotides: TGCGCCAGCAGCATTAGGACTAGCGGAGTCTACAATGAGCAGTTCTTC.

Concerning this clone: Other DNA sequences within the sample encode an identical CDR3. The chain links TRBV9 to TRBJ1-1; possibly TRBD1 for D (6 bases). Germline values: CDR1 SGDLS, CDR2 YYNGEE. The CDR3 covers 14 residues. Trimming took 0 bases from V and 3 from J, leaving 9 bases between them. CDR3: CASSVVRGDTEAFF. DNA for the CDR3: TGTGCCAGCAGCGTAGTGAGGGGGGACACTGAAGCTTTCTTT.

The chain is built from TRBV7-9 and TRBJ2-5; 9 bases match TRBD2. V shed 5 bases and J 5 bases; nucleotides not matched to a gene: 12. The CDR3 runs to 16 residues. Germline V lookup: CDR1 SEHNR, CDR2 FQNEAQ (reference sequence). The CDR3 sequence is CASSPTSGAPRETQYF. The CDR3 coding sequence is TGTGCCAGCAGCCCGACTAGCGGCGCACCGAGGGAGACCCAGTACTTC.

This chain connects TRBV30 to TRBJ1-1; TRBD1 is a possible D gene (5 bases). The length of the CDR3 is 14 residues. The germline CDR1 and CDR2 sequences are GTSNPN and SVGIG (reference sequence). Between the trimmed V and J ends, which lost 2 bases and 4 bases, there was a span of 14 bases. The CDR3 sequence: CAWSSGPSGTEAFF. The CDR3 coding sequence is TGTGCCTGGAGTTCGGGACCTAGCGGCACTGAAGCTTTCTTT.

The chain carries TRBV11-2 and TRBJ1-6; no firm D call. The germline V gene encodes CDR1 SGHAT and CDR2 FQNNGV. This CDR3 comprises 15 residues. V was clipped by 4 bases and J by 9 bases, with 16 bases between them. CDR3 nucleotide sequence: TGTGCCAGCAGCTCTCCGGGTGCGGAGGGTTCACCCCTCCACTTT. This gives the protein CASSSPGAEGSPLHF.

The chain employs TRBV15 and TRBJ2-5, with no clear D. The CDR3 spans 14 residues. Trimming removed 1 base at V and 5 bases at J, with 11 bases between. Germline-derived CDR1 and CDR2 are LNHNV and YYDKDF (reference sequence). CDR3 DNA: TGTGCCACCAGCAGAGTCTTCGATTCCGAGACCCAGTACTTC. This gives the protein CATSRVFDSETQYF.

Worth noting for this clone: Other DNA sequences within the sample encode an identical CDR3. The chain links TRBV11-3 to TRBJ1-1; D gene uncertain. Germline CDR1 and CDR2: SGHNT and YENEEA. The CDR3 spans 13 residues. Trimming cost V 3 bases and J 4 bases, with 9 bases left between them. The chain's CDR3 is CASSLGPGTEAFF. DNA of the CDR3: TGTGCCAGCAGCTTGGGTCCTGGCACTGAAGCTTTCTTT.

The chain is built from TRBV6-1 and TRBJ1-2; no clear D gene. The CDR3 extends over 15 amino acids. Trimming shortened V by 5 bases and J by 4 bases, and 17 bases separated the two germline ends. Germline values: CDR1 MNHNS, CDR2 SASEGT. The CDR3 protein is CASSPEPDGSYGYTF. In DNA form, the CDR3 reads TGTGCCAGCAGTCCAGAGCCGGACGGATCCTATGGCTACACCTTC.

The chain combines TRBV7-9 with TRBJ1-3, with 9 bases matching TRBD1. The CDR3 is made up of 17 amino acids. After removal of 4 bases from V and 8 bases from J, the junction contained 15 bases not matched to a gene. Per germline, CDR1 SEHNR and CDR2 FQNEAQ (reference sequence). Written as DNA, the CDR3 is TGTGCCAGCAGCTCCACCCCCGGGGACAGGGACTGGGACACCATATATTTT. Its protein product is CASSSTPGDRDWDTIYF.

The V gene is TRBV28, the J gene TRBJ2-7, with D unclear. The V end lost 3 bases, the J end lost 3 bases, and 9 bases lay between the germline ends. Germline assignment: CDR1 MDHEN and CDR2 SYDVKM. This CDR3 has 13 residues. CDR3 region: CASSLQQNYEQYF. The CDR3 bases are TGTGCCAGCAGTTTGCAGCAGAACTACGAGCAGTACTTC.

Note on this clone: Other DNA sequences of this sample code for an identical CDR3. This chain uses TRBV6-5 with TRBJ2-7, with D perhaps matching TRBD2 (6 bases). CDR3 length equals 13 residues. Germline assignment: CDR1 MNHEY and CDR2 SVGAGI. The ends were cut back, 5 bases at V and 1 base at J, with 9 bases in the middle. The CDR3 DNA is TGTGCCAGCAGTCTGGGACTTTCCTACGAGCAGTACTTC. Translation: CASSLGLSYEQYF.

Comments on this clone: The sample holds other DNA sequences that translate to the same CDR3. This chain joins TRBV27 and TRBJ1-2; 7 bases align to TRBD1. The CDR3 extends over 13 amino acids. Germline V gene sequence: CDR1 MNHEY, CDR2 SMNVEV (reference sequence). With V trimmed by 6 bases and J by 5 bases, 6 bases remained unmatched. CDR3 residues: CASSPTGDYGYTF. The DNA of the CDR3 is TGTGCCAGCAGCCCTACAGGGGATTATGGCTACACCTTC.

The chain couples TRBV9 to TRBJ2-5, with D maybe TRBD2 (5 bases). This CDR3 region has 12 residues. V lost 6 bases, J lost 4 bases, and 10 bases lay in between. Germline V gives CDR1 SGDLS, CDR2 YYNGEE. For the CDR3, the DNA is TGTGCCAGCATCCTCGAGGGAGAGACCCAGTACTTC. Protein sequence: CASILEGETQYF. Full variable domain (remainder filled in from reference TRBV9 and TRBJ2-5): DSGVTQTPKHLITATGQRVTLRCSPRSGDLSVYWYQQSLDQGLQFLIQYYNGEERAKGNILERFSAQQFPDLHSELNLSSLELGDSALYFCASILEGETQYFGPGTRLLVL.